The sequence of this TCR beta chain was determined in a study of blood T cell repertoires in COVID-19. Study-level background: The cDNA or gDNA used as material had been derived from T cells, B-cell-depleted T cells, or PBMCs.

Original handling: Quantification of nucleated cells was approximated via reference gene primer amplification. The table came from immunoSEQ multiplex PCR; TCRdb's copy has only in-frame clones and leaves some out. Clone size and the V and J calls come from that table; the DNA yielded D and trimming. The repertoire holds roughly 250,000 clones, with roughly 84% as singletons. The CDR3 consists of 15 residues. With 3 bases removed from V and 6 bases from J, the gap between germline ends came to 15 bases. Germline V lookup: CDR1 MDHEN, CDR2 SYDVKM. J is TRBJ2-1 and V is TRBV28; no clear D. Sequencing was done on a sample of peripheral blood. The receptor's source is a human donor in a cohort sampled during active COVID-19. CDR3 protein: CASSFYGTRGNEQFF. The CDR3 region has the DNA TGTGCCAGCAGTTTTTATGGTACTCGCGGCAATGAGCAGTTCTTC.